This is a list of T cell receptor beta chains from one sample in a study of brain T cells in children with intractable seizures. Only in-frame clones appear in the TCRdb table, and some are missing; sequencing was by immunoSEQ multiplex PCR. Here the sample spans hundreds of thousands of clones, about 93% being singletons. The specimen was peripheral blood, collected less than 6 months after surgery. Source of these receptors: a boy less than two years old with tuberous sclerosis and intractable seizures. Each CDR3 is given with its conserved first and last residue.

j_call,v_call,cdr3_aa
TRBJ2-7,TRBV30,CAWSVGQRNEQYF
TRBJ1-6,TRBV27,CASRNPGRDSPLHF
TRBJ2-5,TRBV25-1,CASSEFRGRETQYF
TRBJ1-6,TRBV7-9,CASSHSGTGGNSPLHF
TRBJ1-2,TRBV19,CASMSTGSYGYTF
TRBJ2-1,TRBV6-6,CASRDRLDLVDEQFF
TRBJ1-1,TRBV12-3/TRBV12-4,CASSLIMNTEAFF
TRBJ2-7,TRBV7-9,CASSPTGPGQYF
TRBJ2-3,TRBV10-3,CAIQGLAGGGDTQYF
TRBJ2-7,TRBV12-3/TRBV12-4,CASSLGPAYEQYF
TRBJ2-2,TRBV3-1/TRBV3-2,CASSLRLAGGPGELFF
TRBJ2-7,TRBV20-1,CSASRSGSSYEQYF
TRBJ2-5,TRBV30,CACIQETQYF
TRBJ1-5,TRBV3-1/TRBV3-2,CASSQTGEPQHF
TRBJ2-2,TRBV27,CASSFRAGANTGELFF
TRBJ1-2,TRBV6-5,CASSPGQGLIYGYTF
TRBJ1-5,TRBV27,CASSTLNQPQHF
TRBJ2-1,TRBV6-2/TRBV6-3,CASSYLGHIYNEQFF
TRBJ2-7,TRBV5-4,CASSLVPSGGNEQYF
TRBJ1-2,TRBV3-1/TRBV3-2,CASSQEAVPGGYTF
TRBJ2-2,TRBV6-5,CASSTDRLNTGELFF
TRBJ1-5,TRBV6-5,CASSYRGLGGEPQHF
TRBJ1-2,TRBV6-1,CASSDIRKRNQGGKRGYTF
TRBJ1-3,TRBV5-1,CASSLSIGGIGNTIYF
TRBJ1-1,TRBV29-1,CSVLMDPNTEAFF
TRBJ2-1,TRBV20-1,CSASSPYNEQFF
TRBJ1-2,TRBV6-2/TRBV6-3,CASSYGQGVDGYTF
TRBJ2-7,TRBV5-4,CASSLDYSASYEQYF
TRBJ1-4,TRBV6-5,CASRDGGGNEKLFF
TRBJ2-1,TRBV4-1,CASSQDPSGDPIPYNEQFF
TRBJ1-2,TRBV24-1,CATSDLRTGYGYTF
TRBJ2-3,TRBV24-1,CATGITDTQYF
TRBJ2-5,TRBV6-4,CASSETPFGSQYF
TRBJ1-4,TRBV28,CASSSTGGLNEKLFF
TRBJ1-1,TRBV19,CASSRLENTEAFF
TRBJ1-1,TRBV19,CASSMGTANTEAFF
TRBJ1-5,TRBV19,CASSISQPQHF
TRBJ2-3,TRBV30,CAWSGREGLRTDTQYF
TRBJ1-1,TRBV2,CASSDGWAPRMNTEAFF
TRBJ2-7,TRBV5-1,CASSLRGVGTYEQYF
TRBJ2-2,TRBV6-2/TRBV6-3,CASSSRTSGSSGELFF
TRBJ2-2,TRBV29-1,CSVEWRNTGELFF
TRBJ1-5,TRBV6-5,CASTRADSNQPQHF
TRBJ1-1,TRBV29-1,CSVEGQGTKAFF
TRBJ2-7,TRBV10-3,CASSGGSAYEQYF
TRBJ1-5,TRBV27,CASSPTGSDSNQPQHF
TRBJ2-7,TRBV6-1,CASSEAGTAPHEQYF
TRBJ2-7,TRBV10-3,CAISESNDNSYEQYF
TRBJ2-7,TRBV7-9,CASSLVQEGVEQYF
TRBJ2-5,TRBV14,CASSQGIFVGSGQETQYF
TRBJ2-7,TRBV30,CAWRGSSSYEQYF
TRBJ1-5,TRBV30,CAWSPDSMGQPQHF
TRBJ2-1,TRBV18,CASSPGQIGEQFF
TRBJ1-2,TRBV5-1,CASRGRVLDDYGYTF
TRBJ2-3,TRBV6-4,CASSTGFEDTQYF
TRBJ2-1,TRBV19,CASSGTSGPYNEQFF
TRBJ1-2,TRBV4-2,CASSQVGDRGYDGYTF
TRBJ2-5,TRBV11-2,CASSLSFVGQVVRETQYF
TRBJ2-7,TRBV25-1,CASSQGVSSGYEQYF